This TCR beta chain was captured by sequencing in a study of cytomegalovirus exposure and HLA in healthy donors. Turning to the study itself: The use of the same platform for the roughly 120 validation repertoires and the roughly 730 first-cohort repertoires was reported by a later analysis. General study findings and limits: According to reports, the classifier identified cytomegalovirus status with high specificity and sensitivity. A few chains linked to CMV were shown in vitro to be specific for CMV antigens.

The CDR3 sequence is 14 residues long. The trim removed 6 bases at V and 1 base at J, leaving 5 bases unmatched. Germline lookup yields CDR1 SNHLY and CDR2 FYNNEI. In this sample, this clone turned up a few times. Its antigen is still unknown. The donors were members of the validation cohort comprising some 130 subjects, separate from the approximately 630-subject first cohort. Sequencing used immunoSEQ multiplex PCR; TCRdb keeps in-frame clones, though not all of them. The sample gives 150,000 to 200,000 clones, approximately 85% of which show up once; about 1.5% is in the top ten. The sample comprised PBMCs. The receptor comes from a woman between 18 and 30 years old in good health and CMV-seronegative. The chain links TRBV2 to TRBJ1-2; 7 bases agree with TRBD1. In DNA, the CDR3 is TGTGCCAGCAGCTGGGACAGAAATAACTATGGCTACACCTTC. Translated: CASSWDRNNYGYTF.